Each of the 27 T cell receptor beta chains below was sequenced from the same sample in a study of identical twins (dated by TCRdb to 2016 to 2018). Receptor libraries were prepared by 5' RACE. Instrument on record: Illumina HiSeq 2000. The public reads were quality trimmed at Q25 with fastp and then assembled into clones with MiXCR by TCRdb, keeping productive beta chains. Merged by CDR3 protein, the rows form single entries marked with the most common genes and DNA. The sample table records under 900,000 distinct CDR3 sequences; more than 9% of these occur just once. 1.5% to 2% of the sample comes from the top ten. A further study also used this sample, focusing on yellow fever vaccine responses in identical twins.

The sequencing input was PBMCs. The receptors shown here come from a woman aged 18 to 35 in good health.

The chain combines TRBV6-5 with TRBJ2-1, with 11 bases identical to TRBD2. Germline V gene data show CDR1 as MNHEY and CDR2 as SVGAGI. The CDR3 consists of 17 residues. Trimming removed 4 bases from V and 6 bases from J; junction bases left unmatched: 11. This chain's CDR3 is CASSLAGGYVKINEQFF. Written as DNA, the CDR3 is TGTGCCAGCAGTTTAGCGGGGGGGTATGTAAAGATCAATGAGCAGTTCTTC.

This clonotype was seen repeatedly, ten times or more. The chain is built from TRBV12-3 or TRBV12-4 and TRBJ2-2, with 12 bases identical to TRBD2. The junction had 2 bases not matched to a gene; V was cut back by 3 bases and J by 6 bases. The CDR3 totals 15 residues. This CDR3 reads CASSLRLAGAGELFF. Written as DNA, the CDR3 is TGTGCCAGCAGTTTGAGACTAGCGGGGGCCGGGGAGCTGTTTTTT.

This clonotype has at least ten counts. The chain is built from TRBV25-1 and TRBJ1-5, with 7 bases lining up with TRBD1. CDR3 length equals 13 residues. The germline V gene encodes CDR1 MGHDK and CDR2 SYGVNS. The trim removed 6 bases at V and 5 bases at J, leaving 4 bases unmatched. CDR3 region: CASSDRVDQPQHF. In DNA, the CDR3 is TGTGCCAGCAGCGACAGGGTCGATCAGCCCCAGCATTTT.

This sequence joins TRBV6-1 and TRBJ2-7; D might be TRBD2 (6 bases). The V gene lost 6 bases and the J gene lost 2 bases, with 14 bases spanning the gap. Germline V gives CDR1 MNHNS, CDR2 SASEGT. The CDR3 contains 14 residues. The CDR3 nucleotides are TGTGCCAGCAGCCACGGAGGGGTAACCTACGAGCAGTACGTC. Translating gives CASSHGGVTYEQYV.

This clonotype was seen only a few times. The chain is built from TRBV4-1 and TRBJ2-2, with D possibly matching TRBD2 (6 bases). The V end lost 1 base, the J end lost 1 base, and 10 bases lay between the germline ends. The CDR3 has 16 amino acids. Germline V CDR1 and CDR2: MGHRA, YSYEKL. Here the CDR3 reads CASSQARTKNTGELFF. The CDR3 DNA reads TGCGCCAGCAGCCAAGCCCGGACTAAGAACACCGGGGAGCTGTTTTTT.

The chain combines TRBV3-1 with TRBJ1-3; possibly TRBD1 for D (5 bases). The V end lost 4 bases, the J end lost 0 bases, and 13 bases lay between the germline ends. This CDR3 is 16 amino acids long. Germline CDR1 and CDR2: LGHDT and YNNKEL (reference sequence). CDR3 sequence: CASSPHAGHSGNTIYF. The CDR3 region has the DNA TGTGCCAGCAGCCCTCATGCAGGACACTCTGGAAACACCATATATTTT.

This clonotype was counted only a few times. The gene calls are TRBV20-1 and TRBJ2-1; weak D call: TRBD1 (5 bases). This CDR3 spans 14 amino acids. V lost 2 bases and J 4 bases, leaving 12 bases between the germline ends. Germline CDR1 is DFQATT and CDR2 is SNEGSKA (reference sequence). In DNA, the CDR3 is TGCAGTGCTAGACTCACCAAGGGGTACAATGAGCAGTTCTTC. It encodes CSARLTKGYNEQFF.

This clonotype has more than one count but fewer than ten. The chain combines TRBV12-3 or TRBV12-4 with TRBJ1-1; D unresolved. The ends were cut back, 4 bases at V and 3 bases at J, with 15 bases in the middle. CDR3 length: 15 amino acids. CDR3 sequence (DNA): TGTGCCAGCAGTTCCTCTAGCGTAAGGGACACTGAAGCTTTCTTT. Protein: CASSSSSVRDTEAFF.

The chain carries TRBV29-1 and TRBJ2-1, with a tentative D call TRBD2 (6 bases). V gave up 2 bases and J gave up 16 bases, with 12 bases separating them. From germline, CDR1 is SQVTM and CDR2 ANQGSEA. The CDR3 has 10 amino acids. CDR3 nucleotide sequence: TGCAGCGTTGAACAACTAGCACGATTCTTC. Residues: CSVEQLARFF.

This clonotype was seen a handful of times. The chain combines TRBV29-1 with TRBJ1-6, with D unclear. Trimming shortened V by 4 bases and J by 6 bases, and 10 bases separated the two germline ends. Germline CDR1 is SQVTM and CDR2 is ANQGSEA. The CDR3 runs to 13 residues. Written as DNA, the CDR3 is TGCAGCGTTGGTATCGGACCTAATTCACCCCTCCACTTT. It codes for CSVGIGPNSPLHF.

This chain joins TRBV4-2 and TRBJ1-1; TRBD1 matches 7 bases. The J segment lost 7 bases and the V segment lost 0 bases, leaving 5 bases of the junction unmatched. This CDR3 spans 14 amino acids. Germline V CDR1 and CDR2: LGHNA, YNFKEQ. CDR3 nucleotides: TGTGCCAGCAGCCAAGAGACAGGGTCGGGTGAAGCTTTCTTT. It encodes CASSQETGSGEAFF.

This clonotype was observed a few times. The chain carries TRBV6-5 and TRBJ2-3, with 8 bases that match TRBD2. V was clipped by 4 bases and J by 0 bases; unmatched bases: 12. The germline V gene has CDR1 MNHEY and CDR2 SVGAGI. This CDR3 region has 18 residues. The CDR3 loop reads CASSSPSGSGMSTDTQYF. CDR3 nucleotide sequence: TGTGCCAGCAGTTCCCCCTCGGGTAGCGGGATGAGCACAGATACGCAGTATTTT.

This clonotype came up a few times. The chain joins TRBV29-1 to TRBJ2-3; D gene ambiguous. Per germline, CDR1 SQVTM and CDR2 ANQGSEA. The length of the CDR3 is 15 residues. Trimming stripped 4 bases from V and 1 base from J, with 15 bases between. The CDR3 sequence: CSVATVPGGTDTQYF. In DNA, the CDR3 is TGCAGCGTTGCCACCGTGCCAGGAGGCACAGATACGCAGTATTTT.

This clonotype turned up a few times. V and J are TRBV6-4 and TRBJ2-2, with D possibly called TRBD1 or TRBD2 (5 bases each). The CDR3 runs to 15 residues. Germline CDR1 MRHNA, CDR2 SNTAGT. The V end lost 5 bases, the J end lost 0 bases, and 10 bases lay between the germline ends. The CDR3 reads CASSRDGTNTGELFF. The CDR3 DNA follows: TGTGCCAGCAGTAGGGACGGGACGAACACCGGGGAGCTGTTTTTT.

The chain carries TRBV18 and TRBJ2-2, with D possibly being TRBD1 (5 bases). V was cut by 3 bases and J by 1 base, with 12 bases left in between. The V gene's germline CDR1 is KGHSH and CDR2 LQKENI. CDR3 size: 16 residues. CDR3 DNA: TGTGCCAGCTCACCCCCCAGGACAAAGAACACCGGGGAGCTGTTTTTT. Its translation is CASSPPRTKNTGELFF.

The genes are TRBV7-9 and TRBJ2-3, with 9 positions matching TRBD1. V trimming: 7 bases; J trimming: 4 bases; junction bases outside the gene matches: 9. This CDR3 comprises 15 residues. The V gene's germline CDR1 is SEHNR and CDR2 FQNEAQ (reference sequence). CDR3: CASNPGTGISDTQYF. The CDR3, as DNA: TGTGCCAGCAACCCCGGGACAGGGATTTCAGATACGCAGTATTTT.

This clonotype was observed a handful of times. This CDR3 reads CASDFTMNTGELFF. The DNA of the CDR3 is TGTGCCAGCGACTTCACCATGAACACCGGGGAGCTGTTTTTT. J is TRBJ2-2 and V is TRBV2; D ambiguous. Trimming stripped 8 bases from V and 1 base from J, with 11 bases between. Germline loops: CDR1 SNHLY, CDR2 FYNNEI. CDR3 length: 14 residues.

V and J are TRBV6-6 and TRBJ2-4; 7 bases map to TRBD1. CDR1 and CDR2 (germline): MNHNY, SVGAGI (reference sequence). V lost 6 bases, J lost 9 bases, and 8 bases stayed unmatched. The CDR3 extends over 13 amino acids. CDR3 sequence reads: CASSLQGPGIQYF. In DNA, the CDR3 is TGTGCCAGCAGCCTACAGGGGCCGGGCATTCAGTACTTC.

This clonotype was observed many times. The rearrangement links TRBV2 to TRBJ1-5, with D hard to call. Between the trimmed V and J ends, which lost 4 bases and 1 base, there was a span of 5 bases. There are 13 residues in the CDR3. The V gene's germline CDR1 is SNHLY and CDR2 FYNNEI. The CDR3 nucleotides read TGTGCCAGCAGTGTCGTCAGCAATCAGCCCCAGCATTTT. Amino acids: CASSVVSNQPQHF. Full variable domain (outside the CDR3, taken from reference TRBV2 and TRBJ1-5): EPEVTQTPSHQVTQMGQEVILRCVPISNHLYFYWYRQILGQKVEFLVSFYNNEISEKSEIFDDQFSVERPDGSNFTLKIRSTKLEDSAMYFCASSVVSNQPQHFGDGTRLSIL.

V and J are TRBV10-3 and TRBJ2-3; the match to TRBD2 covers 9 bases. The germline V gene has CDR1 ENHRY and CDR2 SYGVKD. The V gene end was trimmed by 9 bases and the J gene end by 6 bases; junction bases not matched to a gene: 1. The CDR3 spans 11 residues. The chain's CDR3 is CAMTSGDTQYF. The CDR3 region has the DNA TGTGCCATGACTAGCGGCGATACGCAGTATTTT.

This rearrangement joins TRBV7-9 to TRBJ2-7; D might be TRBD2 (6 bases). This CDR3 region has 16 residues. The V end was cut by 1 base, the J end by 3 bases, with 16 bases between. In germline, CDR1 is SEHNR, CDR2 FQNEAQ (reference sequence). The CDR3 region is CASSLGVETRSYEQYF. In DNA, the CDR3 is TGTGCCAGCAGCTTAGGAGTAGAGACTAGAAGCTACGAGCAGTACTTC. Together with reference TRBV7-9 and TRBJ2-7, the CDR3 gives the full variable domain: DTGVSQNPRHKITKRGQNVTFRCDPISEHNRLYWYRQTLGQGPEFLTYFQNEAQLEKSRLLSDRFSAERPKGSFSTLEIQRTEQGDSAMYLCASSLGVETRSYEQYFGPGTRLTVT.

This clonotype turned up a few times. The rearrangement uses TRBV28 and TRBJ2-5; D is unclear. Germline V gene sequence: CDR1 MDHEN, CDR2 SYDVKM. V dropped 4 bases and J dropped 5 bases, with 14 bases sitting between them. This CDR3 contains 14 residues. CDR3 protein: CASSSWIMLETQYF. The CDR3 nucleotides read TGTGCCAGCAGTTCATGGATTATGTTGGAGACCCAGTACTTC.

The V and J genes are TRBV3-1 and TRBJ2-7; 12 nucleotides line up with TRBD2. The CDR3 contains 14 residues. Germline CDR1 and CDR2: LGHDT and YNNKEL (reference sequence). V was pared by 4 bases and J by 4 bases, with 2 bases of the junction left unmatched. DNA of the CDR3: TGTGCCAGCAGCCCTAGCGGGAGGGTTTACGAGCAGTACTTC. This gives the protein CASSPSGRVYEQYF.

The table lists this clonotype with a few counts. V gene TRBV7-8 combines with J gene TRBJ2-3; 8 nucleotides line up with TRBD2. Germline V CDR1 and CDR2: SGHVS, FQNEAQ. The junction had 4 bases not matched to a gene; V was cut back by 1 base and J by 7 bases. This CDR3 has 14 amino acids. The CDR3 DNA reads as TGTGCCAGCAGCTTAGTAGCGGGGCCCAATACGCAGTATTTT. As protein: CASSLVAGPNTQYF.

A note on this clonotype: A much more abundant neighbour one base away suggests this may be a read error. CDR3 region: CASCQEASSYNEQFF. In nucleotides, the CDR3 is TGTGCCAGCTGCCAAGAGGCTAGCTCCTACAATGAGCAGTTCTTC. The chain employs TRBV3-2 and TRBJ2-1. TRBV3-2 is an annotated pseudogene. This CDR3 is built from 15 residues.

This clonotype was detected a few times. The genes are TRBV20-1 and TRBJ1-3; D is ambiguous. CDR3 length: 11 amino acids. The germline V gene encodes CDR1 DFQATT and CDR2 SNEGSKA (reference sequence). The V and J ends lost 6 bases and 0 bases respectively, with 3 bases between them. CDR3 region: CSAFSGNTIYF. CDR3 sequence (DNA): TGCAGTGCCTTCTCTGGAAACACCATATATTTT.

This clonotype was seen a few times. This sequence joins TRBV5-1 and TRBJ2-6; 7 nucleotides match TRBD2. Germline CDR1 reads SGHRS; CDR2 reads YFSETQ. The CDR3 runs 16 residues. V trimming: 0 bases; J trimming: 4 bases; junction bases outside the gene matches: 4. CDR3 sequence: CASSLGSGFGANVLTF. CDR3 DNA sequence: TGCGCCAGCAGCTTGGGTAGCGGGTTCGGGGCCAACGTCCTGACTTTC.